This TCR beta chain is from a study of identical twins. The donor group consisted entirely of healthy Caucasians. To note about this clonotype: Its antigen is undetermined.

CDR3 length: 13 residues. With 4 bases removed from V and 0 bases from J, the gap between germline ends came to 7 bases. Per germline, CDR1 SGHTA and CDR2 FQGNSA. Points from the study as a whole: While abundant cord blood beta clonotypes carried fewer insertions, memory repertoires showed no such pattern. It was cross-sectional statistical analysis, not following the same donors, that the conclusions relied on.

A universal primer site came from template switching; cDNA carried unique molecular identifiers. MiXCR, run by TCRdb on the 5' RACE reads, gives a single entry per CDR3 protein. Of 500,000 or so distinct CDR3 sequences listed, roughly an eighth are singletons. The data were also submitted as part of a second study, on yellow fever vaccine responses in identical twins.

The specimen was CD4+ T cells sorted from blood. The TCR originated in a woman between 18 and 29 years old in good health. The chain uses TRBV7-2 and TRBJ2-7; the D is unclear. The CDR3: CASSSSNSYEQYF. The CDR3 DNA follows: TGTGCCAGCAGCTCAAGTAACTCCTACGAGCAGTACTTC.